This T cell receptor (beta chain) was captured by sequencing in a study of blood T cell repertoires in COVID-19 (dated by TCRdb to the early 2020s). For the study in its entirety: Collaborator samples came from the United States, Italy and Spain and covered acute and convalescent phases of COVID-19. The material from the prospective study consisted of cDNA or gDNA derived from T cells, B-cell-depleted T cells, or PBMCs. Deeply sampled blood TCRbeta repertoires from subjects exposed to, actively infected with, or recovered from COVID-19 were included in the dataset. A freely available public database, intended as a resource for researchers studying the immune response to SARS-CoV-2, is where the repertoires were released. The samples were drawn from the first 160 participants of the ongoing ImmuneRACE study and from 1,254 subjects provided by 6 global collaborators. Sample metadata almost always included a de-identified subject ID, COVID-19 status, age in years and sex. Where available, HLA class I and class II types were obtained from metadata supplied by the sample provider rather than from assay-based typing.

This clone was counted only a few times. The antigen it binds to is not known. No base quality values were provided; no much bigger clone lies one nucleotide off. The immunoSEQ Assay, a bias-controlled multiplex PCR, was used to amplify TCRbeta CDR3 regions from genomic DNA. The study's own analysis went as follows. The number of nucleated cells in each sample was estimated from the amplification of reference gene primers within the assay. To quantify the absolute abundance of each unique TCRbeta CDR3 rearrangement, sequence reads were collapsed and filtered. For each sample, productive Simpson clonality was calculated as the square root of Simpson's diversity index across productive rearrangements. TCRdb took over this immuneACCESS table, retaining in-frame rearrangements with V and J assigned. Such tables are incomplete; in checked studies, under half of the missing clones stem from an unresolved V gene, and the remainder is unexplained. V and J calls and clone size are given by that table; D and trimming were obtained from the DNA. Within this sample are some 130,000 clones, with roughly 90% of them counted one time only. Jointly, the top ten make up about 4.5% of the sample.

Compared with germline, V lacks 4 bases and J lacks 5 bases; bases without a gene match: 6. The CDR3 covers 14 residues, taking in both the cysteine and the phenylalanine. Here the CDR3 DNA is all that survives: 42 bases in frame from base 1. From the germline V gene, CDR1 is SGHRS and CDR2 is YFSETQ. Points the paper makes about the study in general: Clinical and demographic metadata were provided uncurated, with the amount varying by source and participant.

One collaborating source in Seattle enrolled patients while the patients were actively infected and followed the patients over time throughout the course of disease. Collaborating institutions collected whole blood in K2EDTA tubes following their own protocols. For TCRbeta analysis, collaborators shipped samples in one of three forms: frozen whole blood, isolated PBMCs, or DNA extracted from either of those sample types. The TCR comes from a man in his sixties with COVID-19, enrolled during active disease. The V and J segments used are TRBV5-1 and TRBJ2-1, and TRBD2 aligns with 7 junction nucleotides. Sequenced material: peripheral blood. The nucleotide sequence reads TGCGCCAGCAGCCTAGGGACTACCCACAATGAGCAGTTCTTC. It codes for CASSLGTTHNEQFF.